The present entry profiles one T cell receptor (beta chain) with its context. This sample is drawn from a study of blood T cell repertoires in COVID-19. Study-level information: COVID-19 samples collected from the United States, Italy and Spain covered acute and convalescent phases. T cells, B-cell-depleted T cells, or PBMCs supplied cDNA or gDNA.

Libraries were prepared by immunoSEQ multiplex PCR; TCRdb keeps only in-frame clonotypes and omits some of them. The sample yields more than 55,000 clones, approximately 82% seen once. Germline loops: CDR1 SEHNR, CDR2 FQNEAQ (reference sequence). The V end was cut by 2 bases, the J end by 7 bases, with 14 bases between. CDR3 length equals 15 residues. The chain couples TRBV7-9 to TRBJ2-2; possibly TRBD1 for D (5 bases). The sequenced sample was peripheral blood. The receptor was derived from a woman older than 75 with acute or convalescent COVID-19. This CDR3 is CASSLIGRAGGELFF. CDR3 DNA sequence: TGTGCCAGCAGCTTAATCGGCAGGGCCGGCGGGGAGCTGTTTTTT.